This TCR beta chain is drawn from a study of T cell responses to AZD1222 COVID-19 vaccine. Data came from immunoSEQ multiplex PCR; TCRdb stores just in-frame clones and leaves some out. Among 100,000 to 150,000 clones listed, around 90% were seen once. The V gene lost 4 bases and the J gene lost 5 bases, with 11 bases spanning the gap. From germline, CDR1 is SSHAT and CDR2 FNYEAQ (reference sequence). The length of the CDR3 is 13 residues. The material sequenced was peripheral blood, taken on day 0 of AZD1222 vaccination. The V call is TRBV7-7, the J call TRBJ2-5; possible D gene TRBD2, 5 bases. This clonotype was sampled from an adult in good health. CDR3 residues: CASSSEGGETQYF. In nucleotides, the CDR3 is TGTGCCAGCAGCTCTGAAGGCGGGGAGACCCAGTACTTC.